These 4 T cell receptor beta chains share one sample of origin, sequenced in a study of T cells in lung cancer brain metastases. Clones were read by immunoSEQ multiplex PCR, and TCRdb kept only the in-frame ones, dropping some. The sample shows 3,200 or so clones, 86% of them seen only once. The sequenced sample consisted of tumor tissue from the primary lung tumor. The source is a woman in her fifties or sixties with non-small cell lung cancer.

A remark on this clone: One end of the junction does not line up with germline, which may come from a read error. The V call is TRBV5-1, the J call TRBJ2-2; D perhaps matches TRBD2 (5 bases). This CDR3 has 14 residues. In germline, CDR1 is SGHRS, CDR2 YFSETQ. CDR3 in DNA: TGCGCCAGCAGCTTGGTACAGTATACCGGGAAGCTGTTTTTT. As protein: CASSLVQYTGKLFF.

The CDR3 sequence: CASSSNGSLSIGPRRELFF. The CDR3 bases are TGTGCCAGCAGCTCCAACGGGTCCCTGAGTATCGGACCCCGCCGGGAGCTGTTTTTT. The chain has TRBV7-8 and TRBJ2-2; D is undetermined. The germline V gene encodes CDR1 SGHVS and CDR2 FQNEAQ. V gave up 4 bases and J gave up 9 bases, with 30 bases separating them. The CDR3 totals 19 residues.

The sample holds one count of this clone. The CDR3 DNA reads TGTGCCAGCAGCTTCCGTCCGGCCGGGGGGGAGACCCAGTACTTC. Its translation is CASSFRPAGGETQYF. The rearrangement uses TRBV9 and TRBJ2-5; 7 positions match TRBD2. V trimming: 4 bases; J trimming: 5 bases; junction bases outside the gene matches: 11. CDR1 is SGDLS, CDR2 YYNGEE, per germline. The CDR3 extends over 15 amino acids.

The chain recombines TRBV11-2 with TRBJ2-4; D uncertain. V shed 1 base and J shed 8 bases, with 9 bases lying between them. The CDR3 has 13 residues. Per germline, CDR1 SGHAT and CDR2 FQNNGV. The CDR3 here is CASSLGGSDIQYF. CDR3 DNA sequence: TGTGCCAGCAGCTTAGGGGGATCAGACATTCAGTACTTC.